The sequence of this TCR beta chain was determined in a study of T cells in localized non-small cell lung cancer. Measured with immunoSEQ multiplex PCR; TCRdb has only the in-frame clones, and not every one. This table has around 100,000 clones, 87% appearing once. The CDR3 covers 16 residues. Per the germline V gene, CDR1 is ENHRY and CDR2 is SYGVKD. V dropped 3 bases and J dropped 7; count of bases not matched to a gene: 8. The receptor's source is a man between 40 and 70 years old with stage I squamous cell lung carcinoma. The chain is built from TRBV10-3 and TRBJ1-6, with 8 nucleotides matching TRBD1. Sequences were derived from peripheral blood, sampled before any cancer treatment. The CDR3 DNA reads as TGTGCCATCAGTGACCTACGGACAGGGTGGAATTCACCCCTCCACTTT. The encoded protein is CAISDLRTGWNSPLHF.